This T cell receptor beta chain comes out of a study of cytomegalovirus exposure and HLA in healthy donors. General study points: Specificity of a few CMV-associated chains for CMV antigens was verified in vitro. Presence/absence analyses supposed approximately even sequencing depth among donors.

The CDR3 extends over 14 amino acids. The germline V and J ends were trimmed by 8 bases and 5 bases, with 18 bases remaining between them. In germline, CDR1 is MNHEY, CDR2 SVGAGI. Vbeta (60) and Jbeta (13) primers were used in the PCR. Clones were sequenced by immunoSEQ multiplex PCR, and TCRdb holds only the in-frame ones, with some missing. The data show 150,000 or so clones, 65% to 85% seen once. This clone was recorded once. Antigen: not known. The receptor was isolated from a young man in good health and CMV-seronegative. Sequencing used PBMCs. The chain is built from TRBV6-5 and TRBJ1-1; no clear D gene. The CDR3 DNA sequence: TGTGCCAGCCGCGCGGGCGAGGTGGTTACTGAAGCTTTCTTT. Protein: CASRAGEVVTEAFF.